A single T cell receptor beta chain is shown here with its context. These data come from a study of radiotherapy plus CTLA-4 blockade in lung cancer. After removal of 5 bases from V and 6 bases from J, the junction contained 7 bases not matched to a gene. CDR3 length: 13 residues. Germline V gives CDR1 SGHTA, CDR2 FQGNSA. The data were produced by immunoSEQ multiplex PCR, yet TCRdb's version contains in-frame clones alone and is incomplete. The sample consists of 70,000 to 85,000 clones, just under 75% of them appearing once. The TCR comes from a human donor with non-small cell lung cancer whose response to radiotherapy plus ipilimumab could not be evaluated. Sample: peripheral blood, taken from a patient treated with radiotherapy plus ipilimumab. The chain links TRBV7-2 to TRBJ2-7; TRBD1 matches 7 bases. The CDR3 DNA follows: TGTGCCAGCAGCCTAGACAGGGTTGGCGAGCAGTACTTC. Amino acids: CASSLDRVGEQYF.